The 32 T cell receptor beta chains below all came from one sample that was sequenced in a study of T cells in Graves' hyperthyroidism and ophthalmopathy. It was RNA transcripts that yielded the amplified TCR beta CDR3 regions. The study used the HTBI primer set for a first-round RT-PCR of the TCR CDR3. One entry per CDR3 protein, called by TCRdb with MiXCR from the multiplex PCR reads. The sample lists about 480,000 distinct CDR3 sequences, around a fifth occurring once. Specimen: blood. The receptor set was obtained from a woman between 65 and 79 years old with Graves' ophthalmopathy.

The J gene is TRBJ2-1, the V gene TRBV6-1; D is perhaps TRBD2 (6 bases). The CDR3 has 14 residues. The germline V gene encodes CDR1 MNHNS and CDR2 SASEGT. V was pared by 7 bases and J by 2 bases, with 12 bases between. CDR3 region: CASTTSSPYNEQFF. The CDR3 DNA reads TGTGCCAGCACCACTAGCAGTCCCTACAATGAGCAGTTCTTC.

The V gene is TRBV6-1, the J gene TRBJ1-1; TRBD1 is a possible D gene (5 bases). The V and J ends lost 9 bases and 3 bases respectively, with 8 bases between them. The CDR3 length is 11 residues. Germline-derived CDR1 and CDR2 are MNHNS and SASEGT. The CDR3 region is CASCRDTEAFF. The CDR3 DNA sequence: TGTGCCAGTTGCAGGGACACTGAAGCTTTCTTT.

In its sample, this clonotype was seen a few times. The chain links TRBV12-5 to TRBJ2-3; TRBD2 agrees at 9 bases. The ends lost 4 bases at V and 1 base at J; junction bases unmatched: 9. Germline lookup yields CDR1 LGHNT and CDR2 FRNRAP. The CDR3 extends over 17 amino acids. The CDR3 DNA sequence: TGTGCTAGTGGTTCACCCTTAGCGGGAGTTCGCACAGATACGCAGTATTTT. This gives the protein CASGSPLAGVRTDTQYF.

This clonotype was detected many times. This chain links TRBV5-1 with TRBJ2-1; D perhaps matches TRBD1 (6 bases). Germline V CDR1 and CDR2: SGHRS, YFSETQ. With 4 bases removed from V and 7 bases from J, the gap between germline ends came to 21 bases. The CDR3 sequence is 16 residues long. This CDR3 is CASSTGTSYGLNEQFF. CDR3 DNA sequence: TGCGCCAGCAGCACAGGGACGTCCTACGGCCTGAATGAGCAGTTCTTC.

This clonotype was recorded a few times. The chain is built from TRBV5-8 and TRBJ1-5, with unresolved D. The germline V gene has CDR1 SGHTS and CDR2 YDEGEE. Between the trimmed V and J ends, which lost 5 bases and 11 bases, there was a span of 17 bases. This CDR3 is 13 amino acids long. CDR3 sequence: CASSSGPLMAQHF. The CDR3 region has the DNA TGTGCCAGCAGTTCCGGACCCCTTATGGCCCAGCATTTT.

The chain joins TRBV5-5 to TRBJ1-5; possible D gene TRBD1, 6 bases. Trimming removed 5 bases from V and 0 bases from J, with 18 bases in between. Germline lookup yields CDR1 SGHKS and CDR2 YYEKEE (reference sequence). This CDR3 spans 17 amino acids. The CDR3 spells CASSPVGAGNSNQPQHF. The CDR3 DNA reads TGTGCCAGCAGTCCCGTGGGGGCAGGCAATAGCAATCAGCCCCAGCATTTT.

The chain couples TRBV5-1 to TRBJ2-1; 10 bases are shared with TRBD1. This CDR3 contains 16 residues. From germline, CDR1 is SGHRS and CDR2 YFSETQ. V trimming: 3 bases; J trimming: 5 bases; junction bases outside the gene matches: 8. The DNA of the CDR3 is TGCGCCAGCAGCTCACGTGACAGGGGGCTCAACAATGAGCAGTTCTTC. Its translation: CASSSRDRGLNNEQFF.

The sample holds a few counts of this clonotype. The V and J genes are TRBV4-2 and TRBJ1-1; D not resolved. Trimming removed 4 bases from V and 0 bases from J, with 12 bases in between. This CDR3 region has 15 residues. CDR1 and CDR2 (germline): LGHNA, YNFKEQ. The CDR3 coding sequence is TGTGCCAGCAGCCGAGGTGTTGCGATGAACACTGAAGCTTTCTTT. Its translation: CASSRGVAMNTEAFF.

The rearrangement joins TRBV28 to TRBJ1-5, with 9 bases aligning to TRBD1. Per the germline V gene, CDR1 is MDHEN and CDR2 is SYDVKM. J lost 3 bases, V lost 5 bases, and 11 bases had no gene match. The CDR3 consists of 17 residues. The CDR3 protein is CASSTTGGGSHNQPQHF. Here the CDR3 DNA reads TGTGCCAGCAGTACGACAGGGGGGGGGTCGCACAATCAGCCCCAGCATTTT.

This clonotype has a count of ten or more. The V call is TRBV28, the J call TRBJ2-3, with no clear D. CDR3 length: 19 amino acids. V was clipped by 7 bases and J by 3 bases, with 29 bases between them. The V gene's germline CDR1 is MDHEN and CDR2 SYDVKM. CDR3 coding DNA: TGTGCCAGCATCTTAGACGCTATACTTATAATTGAGCTGACAGATACGCAGTATTTT. Its protein is CASILDAILIIELTDTQYF.

There are a few counts of this clonotype. V and J are TRBV19 and TRBJ1-5; TRBD1 agrees at 8 bases. The CDR3 spans 16 residues. Germline-derived CDR1 and CDR2 are LNHDA and SQIVND (reference sequence). The V and J ends lost 3 bases and 1 base, in that order; junction bases with no gene match: 5. The CDR3, as DNA: TGTGCCAGTAGTATTGGGACAGGCTCCAGCAATCAGCCCCAGCATTTT. Translated, it gives CASSIGTGSSNQPQHF.

This chain links TRBV7-2 with TRBJ2-3, with TRBD1 matching over 9 bases. In germline, CDR1 is SGHTA, CDR2 FQGNSA. Trimming removed 10 bases from V and 3 bases from J; junction bases left unmatched: 8. The CDR3 loop spans 14 amino acids. CDR3 DNA sequence: TGTGCCAACTACCGGGACAGGGTGACAGATACGCAGTATTTT. As protein: CANYRDRVTDTQYF.

This clonotype was found a few times. CDR3 sequence (DNA): TGCGCCAGCAGCCAAGGGAAGGGACTAGACTTTTACAATGAGCAGTTCTTC. Translation: CASSQGKGLDFYNEQFF. The chain joins TRBV4-1 to TRBJ2-1; TRBD2 agrees at 8 bases. Losses at the gene ends were 1 base for V and 4 bases for J; bases not matched to a gene: 9. The germline CDR1 and CDR2 sequences are MGHRA and YSYEKL. The CDR3 covers 17 residues.

This chain uses TRBV19 with TRBJ1-4; D unresolved. CDR1 is LNHDA, CDR2 SQIVND, per germline (reference sequence). Trimming took off 5 bases at V and 8 bases at J, with 9 bases between the two ends. The CDR3 is made up of 12 amino acids. CDR3 nucleotides: TGTGCCAGTAGTTGGATGGGGGAAAAACTGTTTTTT. Encoded protein: CASSWMGEKLFF.

This clonotype was counted between two and nine times. V and J are TRBV7-8 and TRBJ2-1; the D gene is possibly TRBD1 (6 bases). The V end was cut by 7 bases, the J end by 9 bases, with 16 bases between. Germline CDR1 is SGHVS and CDR2 is FQNEAQ. The length of the CDR3 is 13 residues. As DNA, the CDR3 is TGTGCCAGCATCTCGGGCCCAGGGGCTGAGCAGTTCTTC. It encodes CASISGPGAEQFF.

The sample holds one count of this clonotype. The CDR3 loop reads CSVRTGHEQFF. In nucleotides, the CDR3 is TGCAGCGTTAGAACAGGGCACGAGCAGTTCTTC. This sequence joins TRBV29-1 and TRBJ2-1; tentatively, D is TRBD1 (6 bases). This CDR3 comprises 11 residues. CDR1 and CDR2 from the germline V gene are SQVTM and ANQGSEA. Between the trimmed V and J ends, which lost 5 bases and 10 bases, there was a span of 12 bases.

The chain links TRBV20-1 to TRBJ2-1, with D perhaps given as TRBD1 or TRBD2 (6 bases each). Germline-derived CDR1 and CDR2 are DFQATT and SNEGSKA (reference sequence). V was shortened by 5 bases and J by 1 base, with 12 bases between the two germline ends. CDR3 length equals 14 residues. CDR3 in amino acids: CSASSGASYNEQFF. The CDR3 DNA reads TGCAGTGCTTCATCGGGGGCGTCCTACAATGAGCAGTTCTTC.

The chain carries TRBV19 and TRBJ1-2; 7 bases match TRBD1. V lost 7 bases to trimming and J lost 5 bases; unmatched junction nucleotides: 4. The CDR3 runs 12 residues. Germline V gene lookup returns CDR1 LNHDA and CDR2 SQIVND (reference sequence). CDR3 amino acids: CASIKQGYGYTF. The CDR3 nucleotides are TGTGCCAGTATCAAACAGGGGTATGGCTACACCTTC.

The J gene is TRBJ2-4, the V gene TRBV14; the D gene is possibly TRBD1 (6 bases). With 3 bases removed from V and 3 bases from J, the gap between germline ends came to 18 bases. Per germline, CDR1 SGHDN and CDR2 FVKESK. The CDR3 consists of 17 residues. Here the CDR3 DNA reads TGTGCCAGCAGCCAGACGTTAGGGGGAGCGGACAAAAACATTCAGTACTTC. Protein: CASSQTLGGADKNIQYF.

This clonotype has at least ten counts. The J gene is TRBJ1-2, the V gene TRBV2; no clear D gene. V lost 4 bases, J lost 5 bases, and 5 bases lay in between. The CDR3 runs to 11 residues. CDR1 is SNHLY, CDR2 FYNNEI, per germline. CDR3 DNA: TGTGCCAGCAGTGGGGAGTATGGCTACACCTTC. Encoded protein: CASSGEYGYTF.

The gene calls are TRBV6-1 and TRBJ2-5; 7 positions agree with TRBD2. With 4 bases clipped from V and 5 bases from J, the junction kept 10 bases outside the gene matches. Germline-derived CDR1 and CDR2 are MNHNS and SASEGT. The CDR3 covers 15 residues. The CDR3 is CASSGEGGWWETQYF. CDR3 DNA: TGTGCCAGCAGTGGGGAGGGTGGGTGGTGGGAGACCCAGTACTTC.

This clonotype was seen a handful of times. V is TRBV9 and J is TRBJ2-2, with 8 bases fitting TRBD1. Germline V gene lookup returns CDR1 SGDLS and CDR2 YYNGEE. The J segment lost 0 bases and the V segment lost 3 bases, leaving 10 bases of the junction unmatched. The CDR3 is 18 amino acids. In DNA, the CDR3 is TGTGCCAGCAGCGCCCTCCCCCGGACAGGGACGAACACCGGGGAGCTGTTTTTT. Amino acid sequence: CASSALPRTGTNTGELFF.

The J gene is TRBJ1-2, the V gene TRBV29-1; D unresolved. The CDR3 runs 14 residues. Germline CDR1 reads SQVTM; CDR2 reads ANQGSEA. The V end lost 1 base, the J end lost 1 base, and 10 bases lay between the germline ends. CDR3 sequence: CSVEAPRGNYGYTF. The CDR3 coding sequence is TGCAGCGTTGAAGCTCCGCGGGGTAACTATGGCTACACCTTC.

This chain connects TRBV18 to TRBJ2-3, with 7 nucleotides matching TRBD1. CDR1 and CDR2 from the germline V gene are KGHSH and LQKENI. CDR3 length: 16 amino acids. Unmatched junction bases numbered 7, after V lost 2 bases and J lost 2 bases. The CDR3 loop is CASSPAGTVHTDTQYF. CDR3 nucleotide sequence: TGTGCCAGCTCACCAGCAGGGACAGTTCACACAGATACGCAGTATTTT.

The J gene is TRBJ1-1, the V gene TRBV30, with D possibly being TRBD1 (6 bases). CDR3 length equals 13 residues. Germline CDR1 and CDR2: GTSNPN and SVGIG (reference sequence). Trimming removed 8 bases from V and 1 base from J, with 14 bases in between. The CDR3 DNA is TGTGCCCACCGGACAGTCGGGAACACTGAAGCTTTCTTT. Translation gives CAHRTVGNTEAFF.

This clonotype came up a few times. The chain is built from TRBV9 and TRBJ2-5; 8 nucleotides line up with TRBD2. The germline gives CDR1 SGDLS, CDR2 YYNGEE. V was clipped by 0 bases and J by 4 bases; unmatched bases: 5. The CDR3 is 15 residues long. The CDR3 sequence: CASSVAAGEGETQYF. CDR3 in DNA: TGTGCCAGCAGCGTAGCAGCGGGAGAGGGAGAGACCCAGTACTTC.

The rearrangement links TRBV24-1 to TRBJ2-3, with TRBD2 identical over 12 bases. This CDR3 is built from 19 residues. J lost 2 bases, V lost 4 bases, and 12 bases had no gene match. CDR1 and CDR2 (germline): KGHDR, SFDVKD. The CDR3 sequence: CATSDISPGLAGFTDTQYF. CDR3 in DNA: TGTGCCACCAGTGACATTTCCCCGGGACTAGCGGGCTTCACAGATACGCAGTATTTT.

The sample holds many counts of this clonotype. The chain combines TRBV27 with TRBJ2-6; D gene uncertain. This CDR3 contains 13 residues. V lost 6 bases, J lost 1 base, and 4 bases lay in between. The germline V gene has CDR1 MNHEY and CDR2 SMNVEV (reference sequence). CDR3 sequence (DNA): TGTGCCAGCAGAGGTTCTGGGGCCAACGTCCTGACTTTC. Protein product: CASRGSGANVLTF.

The chain recombines TRBV19 with TRBJ1-2; 8 bases match TRBD1. The germline gives CDR1 LNHDA, CDR2 SQIVND (reference sequence). Losses at the gene ends were 7 bases for V and 4 bases for J; bases not matched to a gene: 5. The CDR3 runs to 13 residues. CDR3 sequence reads: CASTTGVGYGYTF. The CDR3 region has the DNA TGTGCCAGTACGACAGGGGTTGGCTATGGCTACACCTTC.

This clonotype was counted between two and nine times. The CDR3 sequence: CASSDWTPNTGELFF. The DNA for the CDR3 is TGTGCCAGCAGCGACTGGACACCGAACACCGGGGAGCTGTTTTTT. V is TRBV14 and J is TRBJ2-2, with a weak D call TRBD1 (5 bases). The CDR3 has 15 residues. Germline V CDR1 and CDR2: SGHDN, FVKESK. V lost 5 bases, J lost 0 bases, and 10 bases lay in between.

This clonotype appeared a few times. The chain combines TRBV18 with TRBJ1-3; D not certain. The germline CDR1 and CDR2 sequences are KGHSH and LQKENI. V dropped 4 bases and J dropped 6 bases, with 10 bases sitting between them. This CDR3 spans 13 amino acids. CDR3 residues: CASSLSELNTIYF. As DNA, the CDR3 is TGTGCCAGCTCACTCTCCGAACTAAACACCATATATTTT.

The gene calls are TRBV12-3 or TRBV12-4 and TRBJ1-2, with D perhaps matching TRBD1 (5 bases). V was shortened by 8 bases and J by 2 bases, with 9 bases between the two germline ends. This CDR3 is 12 amino acids long. DNA for the CDR3: TGTGCCAGCGGATGGGGGAACTATGGCTACACCTTC. The encoded protein is CASGWGNYGYTF.